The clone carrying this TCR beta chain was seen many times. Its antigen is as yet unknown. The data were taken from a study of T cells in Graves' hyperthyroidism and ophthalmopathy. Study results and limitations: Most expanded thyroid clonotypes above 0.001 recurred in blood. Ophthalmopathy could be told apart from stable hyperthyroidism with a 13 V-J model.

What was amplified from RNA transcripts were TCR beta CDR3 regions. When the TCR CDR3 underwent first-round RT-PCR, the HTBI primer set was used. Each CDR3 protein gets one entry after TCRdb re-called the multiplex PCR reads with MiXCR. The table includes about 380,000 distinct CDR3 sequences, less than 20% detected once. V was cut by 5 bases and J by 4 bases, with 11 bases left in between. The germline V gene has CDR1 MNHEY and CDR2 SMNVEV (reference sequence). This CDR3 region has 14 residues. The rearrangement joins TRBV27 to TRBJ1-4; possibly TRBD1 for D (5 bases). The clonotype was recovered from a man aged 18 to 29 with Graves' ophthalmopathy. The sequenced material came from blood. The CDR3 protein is CASSTRAFNEKLFF. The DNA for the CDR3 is TGTGCCAGCAGTACCAGGGCTTTTAATGAAAAACTGTTTTTT. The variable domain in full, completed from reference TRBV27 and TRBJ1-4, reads EAQVTQNPRYLITVTGKKLTVTCSQNMNHEYMSWYRQDPGLGLRQIYYSMNVEVTDKGDVPEGYKVSRKEKRNFPLILESPSPNQTSLYFCASSTRAFNEKLFFGSGTQLSVL.